This T cell receptor beta chain derives from a study of regulatory T cells in long-lasting Graves disease. Time point: newly diagnosed GD, antithyroid drugs for less than 3 months. The TCR library was made from RNA extracted from PBMCs. Researchers made TCR beta libraries by using iRepertoire HTBI primers and running Arm-PCR on CDR3 regions. From the multiplex PCR reads, TCRdb called clonotypes with MiXCR, one entry per CDR3 protein. The sample carries approximately 400,000 distinct CDR3 sequences, about 11% recorded once. General study points: Persistent cases of Graves' showed reduced TCR diversity relative to newly diagnosed patients. Favored usage of TRBV28, TRBJ1-2 and TRBJ2-5 was recorded in persistent disease.

Trimming left V 3 bases short and J 2 bases short, with 14 bases between. CDR3 length: 15 amino acids. Germline CDR1 reads SGDLS; CDR2 reads YYNGEE. Points on this clonotype: Its specificity is unknown.

The same data also went into a second study, on T cells in Graves' hyperthyroidism and ophthalmopathy. From that study: Criteria for exclusion of patients were uncontrolled infection, other autoimmune disease, pregnancy or lactation.

The rearrangement links TRBV9 to TRBJ2-5, with D maybe TRBD1 (6 bases). The sample consisted of peripheral blood mononuclear cells (PBMCs), taken at new diagnosis, from a patient treated with antithyroid drugs. This receptor was taken from a woman aged 18-30 years with Graves disease. Here the CDR3 reads CASSAGTRTQETQYF. As DNA, the CDR3 is TGTGCCAGCAGCGCGGGGACACGGACACAAGAGACCCAGTACTTC.